This record concerns one T cell receptor (beta chain) sequence. Its cognate antigen is unknown. TCRdb ran MiXCR on the reads and lists one entry per CDR3 protein. The top ten hold around 2.4% of the sample, which has under 350,000 distinct CDR3 sequences, 9.6% seen once. This specimen comes from a study of T cell repertoires in cytomegalovirus infection. Study-wide context: TCR beta signatures that were public indicated CMV infection and matching HLA type. Notes on the study in general: The ex vivo response was dominated by HLA-C-restricted CMV-specific TCR beta clonotypes. Of the TCR beta families, the public ones yielded a cumulative frequency that identified carriers of CMV plus the relevant HLA.

The CDR3 contains 15 residues. In germline, CDR1 is MNHNS, CDR2 SASEGT. Trimming at V came to 5 bases and at J to 5 bases, leaving 9 bases not matched to a gene. Sequenced input: PBMCs. This clonotype was obtained from a human donor in good health (CMV status not recorded). Some clones in this sample may be carry-over from other donors' samples. The chain is built from TRBV6-1 and TRBJ2-5; 9 bases agree with TRBD1. CDR3 sequence: CASSPLDRGDETQYF. The CDR3 nucleotides read TGTGCCAGCAGTCCTCTCGACAGGGGGGATGAGACCCAGTACTTC.